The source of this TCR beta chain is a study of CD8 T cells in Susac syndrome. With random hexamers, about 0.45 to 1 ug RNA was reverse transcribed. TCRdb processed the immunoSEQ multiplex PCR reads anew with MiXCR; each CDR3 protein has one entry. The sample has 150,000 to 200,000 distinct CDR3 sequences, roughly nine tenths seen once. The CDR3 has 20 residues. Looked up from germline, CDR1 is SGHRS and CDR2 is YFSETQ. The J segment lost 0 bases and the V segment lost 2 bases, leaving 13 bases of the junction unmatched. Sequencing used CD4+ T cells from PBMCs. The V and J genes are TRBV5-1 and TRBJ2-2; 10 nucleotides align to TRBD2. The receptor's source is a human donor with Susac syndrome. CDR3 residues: CASSLSSWASGGANTGELFF. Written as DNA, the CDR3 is TGCGCCAGCAGCTTATCGTCCTGGGCTAGCGGGGGAGCGAACACCGGGGAGCTGTTTTTT.